A single sample is the source of the 29 T cell receptor beta chains below, sequenced in a study of cytomegalovirus exposure and HLA in healthy donors. Primers: 60 Vbeta forward and 13 Jbeta reverse. Measured with immunoSEQ multiplex PCR; TCRdb has only the in-frame clones, and not every one. The repertoire holds 110,000 to 150,000 clones, 60% to 85% seen once, with about 2.8% in the top ten. The sample comprised PBMCs. These receptors originate from a male donor in good health and CMV-seronegative.

The chain uses TRBV6-1 and TRBJ2-2; TRBD2 matches 8 bases. This CDR3 has 16 residues. Germline V gene sequence: CDR1 MNHNS, CDR2 SASEGT. Trimming removed 4 bases from V and 0 bases from J; junction bases left unmatched: 4. The CDR3 region has the DNA TGTGCCAGCAGTGCACTAGCGGAGCCGAACACCGGGGAGCTGTTTTTT. This encodes CASSALAEPNTGELFF.

The gene calls are TRBV5-1 and TRBJ1-4, with D hard to call. Trimming removed 0 bases from V and 8 bases from J, with 14 bases in between. Germline-derived CDR1 and CDR2 are SGHRS and YFSETQ. The CDR3 is made up of 15 amino acids. The CDR3 bases are TGCGCCAGCAGCTTGGAAGGGCGCGGAGGGGAAAAACTGTTTTTT. Translating gives CASSLEGRGGEKLFF.

A few counts support this clone. The chain uses TRBV2 and TRBJ2-5, with TRBD2 identical over 8 bases. This CDR3 region has 16 residues. The V segment lost 0 bases and the J segment 2 bases; nucleotides outside the gene matches: 5. Germline lookup yields CDR1 SNHLY and CDR2 FYNNEI. The CDR3 DNA is TGTGCCAGCAGTGAAGCGCATGTAGCGGGGCAAGAGACCCAGTACTTC. Protein sequence: CASSEAHVAGQETQYF.

In its sample, this clone was seen a few times. The chain couples TRBV5-6 to TRBJ2-7; TRBD1 matches at 10 bases. CDR3 length: 14 amino acids. From germline, CDR1 is SGHDT and CDR2 YYEEEE. Trimming took 3 bases from V and 2 from J; bases not matched to a gene: 2. CDR3 sequence: CASSYGTGAYEQYF. CDR3 coding DNA: TGTGCCAGCAGCTACGGGACAGGGGCCTACGAGCAGTACTTC.

DNA for the CDR3: TGTGCCACCACAGGAGGGGCGCAGGGGGCCGAGCAGTACTTC. Translating it yields CATTGGAQGAEQYF. The genes are TRBV10-3 and TRBJ2-7; 8 positions agree with TRBD1. The germline V gene encodes CDR1 ENHRY and CDR2 SYGVKD. The CDR3 totals 14 residues. V lost 10 bases and J lost 6; bases outside the gene matches: 14.

This chain uses TRBV9 with TRBJ2-7; TRBD2 might be the D (6 bases). Per the germline V gene, CDR1 is SGDLS and CDR2 is YYNGEE. CDR3 length: 13 amino acids. Trimming removed 3 bases from V and 6 bases from J, with 13 bases in between. This CDR3 is CASSATSGSEQYF. The CDR3 DNA follows: TGTGCCAGCAGCGCGACCTCCGGGAGCGAGCAGTACTTC.

The rearrangement uses TRBV27 and TRBJ1-4, with a tentative D call TRBD1 (6 bases). CDR1 and CDR2 (germline): MNHEY, SMNVEV (reference sequence). Trimming removed 4 bases at V and 8 bases at J, with 14 bases between. This CDR3 is built from 14 residues. The CDR3 spells CASSWGGRSEKLFF. DNA for the CDR3: TGTGCCAGCAGTTGGGGGGGGCGTAGCGAAAAACTGTTTTTT. The full variable domain, with the rest looked up from reference TRBV27 and TRBJ1-4, is EAQVTQNPRYLITVTGKKLTVTCSQNMNHEYMSWYRQDPGLGLRQIYYSMNVEVTDKGDVPEGYKVSRKEKRNFPLILESPSPNQTSLYFCASSWGGRSEKLFFGSGTQLSVL.

The CDR3, as DNA: TGTGCCAGCAGTCTGGACAGCGCAACTAATGAAAAACTGTTTTTT. Protein: CASSLDSATNEKLFF. The gene calls are TRBV28 and TRBJ1-4, with D possibly matching TRBD1 (6 bases). Trimming cost V 5 bases and J 0 bases, with 10 bases left between them. Germline values: CDR1 MDHEN, CDR2 SYDVKM. The CDR3 runs to 15 residues.

To note about this clone: The sample has other DNA sequences that encode this CDR3 too. This sequence joins TRBV6-5 and TRBJ2-1; the match to TRBD2 covers 8 bases. The CDR3 is 15 residues long. Trimming took 5 bases from V and 0 from J; bases not matched to a gene: 3. The germline CDR1 and CDR2 sequences are MNHEY and SVGAGI. The CDR3 region has the DNA TGTGCCAGCAGTCTAGCGGGCAGCTCCTACAATGAGCAGTTCTTC. Its protein product is CASSLAGSSYNEQFF.

The genes are TRBV7-2 and TRBJ1-5, with no clear D. The CDR3 runs to 13 residues. Trimming removed 5 bases from V and 10 bases from J, with 15 bases in between. Germline CDR1 reads SGHTA; CDR2 reads FQGNSA. CDR3 nucleotide sequence: TGTGCCAGCAGCCCCCCGGGGATACAACCCCAGCATTTT. Protein: CASSPPGIQPQHF.

A single count supports this clone. The DNA of the CDR3 is TGTGCCAGCAGTGCACTCGGGACAGGGGGTGGCTACACCTTC. Its protein product is CASSALGTGGGYTF. The chain links TRBV6-1 to TRBJ1-2, with TRBD1 matching over 11 bases. After removal of 4 bases from V and 7 bases from J, the junction contained 5 bases not matched to a gene. Germline CDR1 is MNHNS and CDR2 is SASEGT. The CDR3 runs 14 residues.

There are a few counts of this clone. The rearrangement uses TRBV5-6 and TRBJ1-3; TRBD1 matches at 7 bases. This CDR3 is built from 16 residues. Unmatched junction bases numbered 7, after V lost 4 bases and J lost 0 bases. In germline, CDR1 is SGHDT, CDR2 YYEEEE. The CDR3 coding sequence is TGTGCCAGCAGCGCACCGGGACAGTACTCTGGAAACACCATATATTTT. Protein product: CASSAPGQYSGNTIYF. The full variable domain, in which reference TRBV5-6 and TRBJ1-3 provide the parts outside the CDR3, is DAGVTQSPTHLIKTRGQQVTLRCSPKSGHDTVSWYQQALGQGPQFIFQYYEEEERQRGNFPDRFSGHQFPNYSSELNVNALLLGDSALYLCASSAPGQYSGNTIYFGEGSWLTVV.

V gene TRBV10-2 combines with J gene TRBJ2-1; no clear D. The germline CDR1 and CDR2 sequences are WSHSY and SAAADI. Trimming removed 6 bases from V and 7 bases from J, with 7 bases in between. This CDR3 is built from 11 residues. DNA for the CDR3: TGCGCCAGCAGCCACTCTAATGAGCAGTTCTTC. It is translated as CASSHSNEQFF.

This clone was seen more than once but under ten times. The chain uses TRBV5-5 and TRBJ2-2; D gene ambiguous. The CDR3 consists of 12 residues. Per germline, CDR1 SGHKS and CDR2 YYEKEE (reference sequence). Trimming took 2 bases from V and 5 from J, leaving 4 bases between them. The CDR3 nucleotides are TGTGCCAGCAGCTTCGGGACCGGGGAGCTGTTTTTT. As protein: CASSFGTGELFF.

The chain joins TRBV7-9 to TRBJ1-5; D possibly corresponds to TRBD1 (5 bases). Germline CDR1 reads SEHNR; CDR2 reads FQNEAQ (reference sequence). The CDR3 runs 15 residues. The germline V and J ends were trimmed by 2 bases and 4 bases, with 12 bases remaining between them. In nucleotides, the CDR3 is TGTGCCAGCAGCTTACTTCGACAGCCGAATCAGCCCCAGCATTTT. Amino acid sequence: CASSLLRQPNQPQHF.

This clone has more than one count but fewer than ten. This chain joins TRBV9 and TRBJ2-5, with TRBD2 matching 7 bases. The CDR3 is 16 residues long. V trimming: 4 bases; J trimming: 5 bases; junction bases outside the gene matches: 14. Germline CDR1 SGDLS, CDR2 YYNGEE. CDR3 protein: CASSPRDRDYGETQYF. The CDR3 DNA is TGTGCCAGCAGCCCTCGGGACCGGGACTACGGTGAGACCCAGTACTTC. The full variable domain, completed using reference TRBV9 and TRBJ2-5, is DSGVTQTPKHLITATGQRVTLRCSPRSGDLSVYWYQQSLDQGLQFLIQYYNGEERAKGNILERFSAQQFPDLHSELNLSSLELGDSALYFCASSPRDRDYGETQYFGPGTRLLVL.

The chain combines TRBV4-2 with TRBJ1-5, with D perhaps TRBD1 (5 bases). Germline lookup yields CDR1 LGHNA and CDR2 YNFKEQ. The V and J ends lost 0 bases and 5 bases respectively, with 8 bases between them. The CDR3 consists of 14 residues. The CDR3 region has the DNA TGTGCCAGCAGCCAAGAGTGGGGGGATCAGCCCCAGCATTTT. This gives the protein CASSQEWGDQPQHF.

J is TRBJ1-1 and V is TRBV19; D perhaps matches TRBD1 (5 bases). V lost 7 bases and J lost 5, with 20 bases in between. Germline CDR1 LNHDA, CDR2 SQIVND (reference sequence). CDR3 length: 15 amino acids. CDR3 nucleotides: TGTGCCAGTACCCCCCGAAGCGGGGCTTGGACTGAAGCTTTCTTT. Protein sequence: CASTPRSGAWTEAFF.

The chain carries TRBV11-2 and TRBJ2-1; weak D call: TRBD2 (6 bases). V was cut by 1 base and J by 0 bases, with 13 bases left in between. This CDR3 has 17 amino acids. Per germline, CDR1 SGHAT and CDR2 FQNNGV. CDR3 sequence reads: CASSLAFRGTSYNEQFF. For the CDR3, the DNA is TGTGCCAGCAGCTTAGCATTCCGGGGGACCTCCTACAATGAGCAGTTCTTC.

The V and J genes are TRBV7-2 and TRBJ2-3, with D maybe TRBD1 (6 bases). Germline lookup yields CDR1 SGHTA and CDR2 FQGNSA. The length of the CDR3 is 16 residues. Trimming stripped 1 base from V and 0 bases from J, with 11 bases between. The CDR3 is CASSLGGQMSTDTQYF. The DNA for the CDR3 is TGTGCCAGCAGCTTAGGTGGACAGATGAGCACAGATACGCAGTATTTT.

The chain recombines TRBV6-5 with TRBJ2-7; D may be TRBD2 (6 bases). CDR1 MNHEY and CDR2 SVGAGI come from the germline V gene. The length of the CDR3 is 15 residues. V lost 6 bases, J lost 0 bases, and 15 bases lay in between. The CDR3 spells CASRSRGVSSYEQYF. CDR3 sequence (DNA): TGTGCCAGCAGGTCTCGCGGGGTTAGCTCCTACGAGCAGTACTTC.

The J gene is TRBJ1-1, the V gene TRBV9, with TRBD1 identical over 10 bases. V shed 3 bases and J 6 bases; nucleotides not matched to a gene: 8. CDR1 is SGDLS and CDR2 is YYNGEE in the germline V gene. The CDR3 runs to 15 residues. This CDR3 reads CASSGRQGAGSEAFF. For the CDR3, the DNA is TGTGCCAGCAGCGGGAGACAGGGGGCGGGCTCTGAAGCTTTCTTT.

This clone was picked up a small number of times. This chain connects TRBV5-5 to TRBJ2-7; TRBD2 matches at 8 bases. The CDR3 is 14 amino acids. CDR1 SGHKS and CDR2 YYEKEE come from the germline V gene (reference sequence). V shed 1 base, J shed 0 bases, and the junction held 0 bases outside the gene matches. The CDR3 region is CASSLTSGSYEQYF. The CDR3 region has the DNA TGTGCCAGCAGCTTGACTAGCGGCTCCTACGAGCAGTACTTC.

The chain couples TRBV7-9 to TRBJ2-1; TRBD2 aligns across 10 bases. The V gene's germline CDR1 is SEHNR and CDR2 FQNEAQ (reference sequence). The CDR3 is 15 amino acids. V lost 3 bases and J lost 5; bases outside the gene matches: 4. The CDR3 is CASSFRTSGHNEQFF. In nucleotides, the CDR3 is TGTGCCAGCAGCTTCCGGACTAGCGGCCACAATGAGCAGTTCTTC. The full variable domain, rest sourced from reference TRBV7-9 and TRBJ2-1, is DTGVSQNPRHKITKRGQNVTFRCDPISEHNRLYWYRQTLGQGPEFLTYFQNEAQLEKSRLLSDRFSAERPKGSFSTLEIQRTEQGDSAMYLCASSFRTSGHNEQFFGPGTRLTVL.

This rearrangement joins TRBV7-9 to TRBJ2-5; TRBD1 aligns across 9 bases. The germline V gene encodes CDR1 SEHNR and CDR2 FQNEAQ (reference sequence). V dropped 4 bases and J dropped 5; count of bases not matched to a gene: 11. The CDR3 contains 16 residues. As DNA, the CDR3 is TGTGCCAGCAGCTCACCACAGGGGGCGGTAGGGGAGACCCAGTACTTC. Amino acids: CASSSPQGAVGETQYF.

This chain links TRBV6-6 with TRBJ1-5, with a possible D match to TRBD1 (5 bases). The CDR3 runs to 15 residues. V was shortened by 1 base and J by 7 bases, with 14 bases between the two germline ends. Germline V gene data show CDR1 as MNHNY and CDR2 as SVGAGI (reference sequence). The CDR3 bases are TGTGCCAGCAGTTACTTGGCAGGGAAATGGCAGCCCCAGCATTTT. Protein product: CASSYLAGKWQPQHF.

V is TRBV4-1 and J is TRBJ1-5; perhaps TRBD1 as D (6 bases). Germline CDR1 and CDR2: MGHRA and YSYEKL. This CDR3 is built from 18 residues. The V end was cut by 2 bases, the J end by 4 bases, with 21 bases between. The CDR3 DNA reads TGCGCCAGCAGCCAAAGGATAAAGGGGCGCAGGGGAAATCAGCCCCAGCATTTT. Amino acid sequence: CASSQRIKGRRGNQPQHF.

The chain carries TRBV19 and TRBJ1-2, with D tentatively TRBD1 (6 bases). The length of the CDR3 is 14 residues. The germline V gene encodes CDR1 LNHDA and CDR2 SQIVND (reference sequence). With 3 bases removed from V and 9 bases from J, the gap between germline ends came to 17 bases. Written as DNA, the CDR3 is TGTGCCAGTAGTATCATGGTCCGGGACACCAGCTACACCTTC. This sequence encodes CASSIMVRDTSYTF.

This clone was detected only once. The V call is TRBV6-1, the J call TRBJ2-5, with 7 positions matching TRBD2. This CDR3 spans 14 amino acids. With 8 bases clipped from V and 4 bases from J, the junction kept 10 bases outside the gene matches. Germline CDR1 MNHNS, CDR2 SASEGT. CDR3 region: CASPRGEGSETQYF. The CDR3 DNA reads as TGTGCCAGCCCACGGGGGGAGGGTTCAGAGACCCAGTACTTC.